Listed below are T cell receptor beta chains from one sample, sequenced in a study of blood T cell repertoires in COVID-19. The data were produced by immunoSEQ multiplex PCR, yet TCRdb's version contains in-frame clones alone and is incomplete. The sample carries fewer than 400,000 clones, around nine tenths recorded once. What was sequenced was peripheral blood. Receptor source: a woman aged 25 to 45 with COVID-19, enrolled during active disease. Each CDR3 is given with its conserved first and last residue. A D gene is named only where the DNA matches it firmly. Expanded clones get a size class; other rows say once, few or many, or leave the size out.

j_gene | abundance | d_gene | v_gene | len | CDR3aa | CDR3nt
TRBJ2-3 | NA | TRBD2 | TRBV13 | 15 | CASSSSGGATDTQYF | TGTGCCAGCAGCAGTAGCGGGGGGGCCACAGATACGCAGTATTTT
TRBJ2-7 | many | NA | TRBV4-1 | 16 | CASSQNRVSSSYEQYF | TGCGCCAGCAGCCAAAACAGGGTTTCGAGCTCCTACGAGCAGTACTTC
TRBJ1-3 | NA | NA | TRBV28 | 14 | CASSSPGTGNTIYF | TGTGCCAGCAGTTCGCCTGGGACAGGAAACACCATATATTTT
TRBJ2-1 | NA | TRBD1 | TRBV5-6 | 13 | CASRYDRAGEQFF | TGTGCCAGCAGATACGACAGGGCTGGTGAGCAGTTCTTC
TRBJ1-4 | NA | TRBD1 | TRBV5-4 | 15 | CASSLKTGTNEKLFF | TGTGCCAGCAGCTTGAAGACAGGGACTAATGAAAAACTGTTTTTT
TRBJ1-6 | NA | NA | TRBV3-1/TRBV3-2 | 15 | CASSQGVAAVSPLHF | TGTGCCAGCAGCCAAGGCGTCGCGGCCGTTTCACCCCTCCACTTT
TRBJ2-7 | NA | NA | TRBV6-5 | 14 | CASSPRAGSYEQYF | TGTGCCAGCTCCCCCCGGGCGGGATCCTACGAGCAGTACTTC
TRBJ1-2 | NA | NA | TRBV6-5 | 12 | CASTSGALGYTF | TGTGCCAGCACCTCTGGGGCATTAGGCTACACCTTC
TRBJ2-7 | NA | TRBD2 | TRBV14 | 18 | CASSHGPLAGGRPYEQYF | TGTGCCAGCAGCCACGGACCTCTAGCGGGGGGACGCCCCTACGAGCAGTACTTC
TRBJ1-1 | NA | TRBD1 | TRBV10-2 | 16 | CASSDPRTGGGTEAFF | TGCGCCAGCAGTGACCCACGTACAGGGGGGGGAACTGAAGCTTTCTTT
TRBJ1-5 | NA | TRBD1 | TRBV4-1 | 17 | CASSQGSRTGGSQPQHF | TGCGCCAGCAGCCAAGGAAGTCGGACAGGGGGCAGTCAGCCCCAGCATTTT
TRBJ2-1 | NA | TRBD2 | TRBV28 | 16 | CASSSFTSGGYNEQFF | TGTGCCAGCAGTTCGTTTACTAGCGGGGGCTACAATGAGCAGTTCTTC
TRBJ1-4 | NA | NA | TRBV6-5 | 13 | CASRGQLNEKLFF | TGTGCCAGCAGAGGACAGCTGAATGAAAAACTGTTTTTT
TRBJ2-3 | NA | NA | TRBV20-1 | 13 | CSASTGIADTQYF | TGCAGTGCTAGTACAGGGATCGCAGATACGCAGTATTTT
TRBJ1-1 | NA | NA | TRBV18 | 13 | CASLQGMRTEAFF | TGTGCCAGCCTACAGGGAATGAGGACTGAAGCTTTCTTT
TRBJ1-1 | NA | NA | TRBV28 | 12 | CASSFRDIEAFF | TGTGCCAGCAGTTTCCGAGATATTGAAGCTTTCTTT
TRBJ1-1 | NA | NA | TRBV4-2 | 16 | CASSQPPGRRDTEAFF | TGTGCCAGCAGCCAACCTCCGGGCCGGAGGGACACTGAAGCTTTCTTT
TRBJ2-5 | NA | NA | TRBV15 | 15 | CATTDVGGAWETQYF | TGTGCCACCACCGACGTGGGGGGGGCATGGGAGACCCAGTACTTC
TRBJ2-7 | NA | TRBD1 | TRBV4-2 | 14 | CASSPPGQAYEQYF | TGTGCCAGCAGCCCCCCGGGACAGGCCTACGAGCAGTACTTC
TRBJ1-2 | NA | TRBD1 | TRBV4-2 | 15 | CASSPRDRGLDGYTF | TGTGCCAGCAGCCCCCGGGACAGGGGGCTCGATGGCTACACCTTC
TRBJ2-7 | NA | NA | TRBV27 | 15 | CASSLGYRELDEQYF | TGTGCCAGCAGTTTGGGATACAGGGAACTGGACGAGCAGTACTTC
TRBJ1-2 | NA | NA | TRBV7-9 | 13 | CASSLTGTYGYTF | TGTGCCAGCAGCTTAACAGGAACCTATGGCTACACCTTC